The clone carrying this T cell receptor (beta chain) has a count of ten or more. Germline CDR1 reads ENHRY; CDR2 reads SYGVKD. The CDR3 runs 15 residues. Deletions cut 0 bases from V and 3 bases from J, with 8 bases between. There were TCR beta CDR3 regions amplified from RNA transcripts. The HTBI set primed first-round TCR CDR3 RT-PCR. TCRdb redid the calling of the multiplex PCR reads with MiXCR, one entry per CDR3 protein. Of some 600,000 distinct CDR3 sequences in the sample, around 13% were seen once. The data were taken from a study of T cells in Graves' hyperthyroidism and ophthalmopathy. Sequenced material: blood. V is TRBV10-3 and J is TRBJ1-4; no reliable D call. The TCR originated in a woman aged 25 to 39 with Graves' hyperthyroidism that later progressed to Graves' ophthalmopathy. The CDR3, as DNA: TGTGCCATCAGTGAGTCGAGTACATCTAATGAAAAACTGTTTTTT. Translation gives CAISESSTSNEKLFF.